The text below deals with one TCR beta chain. This clonotype was picked up a small number of times. Its antigen is not yet known. Per-nucleotide qualities are absent, and no much larger clonotype sits a single base away. The data originate from a study of blood T cells in healthy people across ages (dated by TCRdb to between 2014 and 2017). In terms of the full investigation: In model experiments, template switching captured about one uniquely barcoded TCR beta cDNA molecule for every two T cells. Age-related changes in TCR beta repertoire diversity were measured in the study by deep sequencing normalized with unique cDNA molecular identifiers. The donors were divided into four age groups: young (average roughly 17 years), middle-aged (approximately 41), aged (approximately 62) and long-lived (about 79). To avoid experimental bias, donors of different ages were distributed randomly across sequencing lanes. Two additional independent replicas of 1 million unique cDNA reads from the same blood draw were analyzed for two donors (one aged 18 to 30 and one aged 80 or older). Overall study results and their limits: Estimates of total diversity from one million sequenced T cells were regarded as lower bounds and underestimates. Compared with the aged group, the long-lived group had more naive CD4+ T cells, fewer expanded clones and increased TCR diversity, a pattern suggesting age selection. Because the CMV infection status of the donors was unknown, age-related changes in expanded clonotypes may potentially have been confounded. There was a strong correlation between observed TCR beta diversity and the percentage of naive T cells measured by flow cytometry. Since profiling was done on bulk unsorted PBMCs, naive and antigen-experienced compartments could not be conclusively compared. Observed TCR beta diversity per million T cells fell roughly linearly with age, and a significant reduction was already apparent by age around 40.

Trimming at the junction amounts to 0 bases on V and 3 bases on J, and the germline ends lie 6 bases apart. CDR1 LGHDT and CDR2 YNNKEL are derived from the germline V gene (reference sequence). Taken from cysteine to phenylalanine, the CDR3 has 14 residues. Left in the record is the CDR3 DNA by itself, 42 bases read in frame from the first base. The library was produced with 5' RACE. Sequencing took place on an Illumina HiSeq 2500. A second roughly 7 to 11 cycle PCR used a sample-barcoded 5' primer and a J-beta primer mix. A unique molecular identifier was introduced onto each TCR beta cDNA molecule by a template-switch 5' adaptor carrying 12 random nucleotides. Each sample yielded at least 2.5 million CDR3-containing paired-end reads. First-strand cDNA synthesis was performed from all RNA using the Mint cDNA synthesis kit, with priming by a TRBC-specific oligonucleotide. Following uracil-DNA glycosylase treatment, a first 18-cycle PCR with universal primers M1SS and BC2_uni_R was performed on all cDNA. The study's processing was this. For normalization, 1 million high-quality reads, each with a distinct molecular identifier, were randomly selected from each sample. Instead of being binned into consensus sequences, reads with shared molecular identifiers were discarded. MiTCR, run with a Q25 quality threshold and the strictest error-elimination algorithm, handled CDR3 identification, clonotype clustering and error correction. A nonparametric unseen species model using Euler transformation provided a lower-bound estimate of total TCR beta diversity. TCRdb handled the public reads itself, with Q25 trimming in fastp and clone calling in MiXCR, and kept productive beta chains. Each record represents a unique CDR3 protein, reported with the most common genes and DNA among its rows. What appears here as the V and J calls and clone size reflects TCRdb's work, not the paper's. The table for this sample lists around 1,500,000 distinct CDR3 sequences; roughly 27% of them were counted only once. Around 7.7% of the sample goes to the ten largest clones.

Systemically healthy Caucasian individuals from Russia, some 38 in total and aged about 6 to 100 years, were included as donors. Around 9.9 milliliters of peripheral blood were collected from each donor into EDTA-treated Vacutainer tubes. Ficoll-Paque density-gradient centrifugation was used to isolate PBMCs, with at least 7 million per sample. Trizol reagent was used to extract total RNA from the PBMCs, yielding at least 5.5 micrograms per sample. Naive CD45RAhigh/CD27high T cell percentages were measured by flow cytometry on a PBMC aliquot from every donor. This TCR derives from a woman aged 25 to 45 in good health. What was sequenced was blood. The rearranged chain carries TRBV3-1 and TRBJ1-5; the D gene cannot be resolved reliably. The CDR3 protein is CASSQDRDNQPQHF. The bases read TGTGCCAGCAGCCAAGATCGCGACAATCAGCCCCAGCATTTT.